Included here is one TCR beta chain sequence, with context. The data originate from a study of T cell repertoires in cytomegalovirus infection. TCRdb re-called the reads with MiXCR, one entry per CDR3 protein. In the table there are 250,000 to 300,000 distinct CDR3 sequences, about 17% of which are singletons. Deletions cut 7 bases from V and 2 bases from J, with 12 bases between. The CDR3 consists of 13 residues. The germline V gene encodes CDR1 SQVTM and CDR2 ANQGSEA. The sequence derives from a human donor in good health (CMV status not recorded). Some clones in this sample may be carry-over from other donors' samples. The sample taken for sequencing was CD8+ T cells from PBMCs. The chain uses TRBV29-1 and TRBJ2-1; D might be TRBD1 or TRBD2, each matching 6 bases. CDR3 in amino acids: CSARGAPYNEQFF. The CDR3 coding sequence is TGCAGCGCGAGGGGGGCCCCCTACAATGAGCAGTTCTTC.